This record covers a single TCR beta chain. This sample is part of a study of cytomegalovirus exposure and HLA in healthy donors. PCR was performed using 60 Vbeta and 13 Jbeta primers. Profiling relied on immunoSEQ multiplex PCR, and the TCRdb table lists in-frame clones only, not all of them. The sample shows more than 95,000 clones, approximately 80% of them seen only once. The CDR3 runs 16 residues. The germline V gene encodes CDR1 SGHTA and CDR2 FQGNSA. Trimming took 5 bases from V and 5 from J; bases not matched to a gene: 6. This rearrangement joins TRBV7-2 to TRBJ2-1, with 13 bases fitting TRBD2. The clonotype was recovered from a man in his forties in good health and CMV-seronegative. Sequencing was carried out using PBMCs. The CDR3, as DNA: TGTGCCAGCAGCCCAGTCGGGACTAGCGGGAACAATGAGCAGTTCTTC. Translation gives CASSPVGTSGNNEQFF.